Shown below are 5 T cell receptor beta chains from a single sample sequenced in a study of T cells after yellow fever vaccination. TCRdb re-derived calls from the 5' RACE reads in MiXCR, one entry per CDR3 protein. The table lists about 340,000 distinct CDR3 sequences, approximately 3.9% of them singletons. The sample in question was PBMCs, obtained 5 days after the yellow fever booster vaccination. Every receptor here comes from a young man who received the YFV17D yellow fever vaccine.

The table lists this clonotype with a few counts. The rearrangement uses TRBV5-1 and TRBJ2-6, with D unclear. The V end was cut by 3 bases, the J end by 2 bases, with 12 bases between. The CDR3 loop spans 16 amino acids. The germline V gene encodes CDR1 SGHRS and CDR2 YFSETQ. The CDR3 here is CASSSVSLAGANVLTF. The DNA of the CDR3 is TGCGCCAGCAGCTCAGTAAGTCTGGCTGGGGCCAACGTCCTGACTTTC.

J is TRBJ2-6 and V is TRBV4-3; 10 positions match TRBD1. The CDR3 consists of 18 residues. The germline gives CDR1 LGHNA, CDR2 YSLEER. The junction had 9 bases not matched to a gene; V was cut back by 5 bases and J by 2 bases. The CDR3 sequence: CASSVRGTGEAGANVLTF. Written as DNA, the CDR3 is TGCGCCAGCAGCGTGCGGGGGACAGGGGAAGCTGGGGCCAACGTCCTGACTTTC.

There are many counts of this clonotype. This chain links TRBV5-1 with TRBJ2-5, with D possibly being TRBD2 (6 bases). The V and J ends lost 3 bases and 2 bases respectively, with 11 bases between them. The length of the CDR3 is 14 residues. Per germline, CDR1 SGHRS and CDR2 YFSETQ. The CDR3 loop is CASSSGGVQETQYF. CDR3 sequence (DNA): TGCGCCAGCAGCTCCGGCGGGGTTCAAGAGACCCAGTACTTC.

This clonotype was counted at least ten times. This chain connects TRBV24-1 to TRBJ2-3; 11 nucleotides line up with TRBD2. The germline CDR1 and CDR2 sequences are KGHDR and SFDVKD. There are 17 residues in the CDR3. J lost 0 bases, V lost 3 bases, and 4 bases had no gene match. CDR3 in DNA: TGTGCCACCAGTGATCACCGACTAGCGGGGAGCACAGATACGCAGTATTTT. Translation: CATSDHRLAGSTDTQYF.

This clonotype was detected only a few times. J is TRBJ1-1 and V is TRBV14, with D perhaps matching TRBD1 (6 bases). The CDR3 has 12 residues. CDR1 is SGHDN, CDR2 FVKESK, per germline. Trimming shortened V by 1 base and J by 10 bases, and 10 bases separated the two germline ends. CDR3 sequence: CASSQGGGPAFF. For the CDR3, the DNA is TGTGCCAGCAGCCAAGGGGGGGGGCCAGCTTTCTTT.